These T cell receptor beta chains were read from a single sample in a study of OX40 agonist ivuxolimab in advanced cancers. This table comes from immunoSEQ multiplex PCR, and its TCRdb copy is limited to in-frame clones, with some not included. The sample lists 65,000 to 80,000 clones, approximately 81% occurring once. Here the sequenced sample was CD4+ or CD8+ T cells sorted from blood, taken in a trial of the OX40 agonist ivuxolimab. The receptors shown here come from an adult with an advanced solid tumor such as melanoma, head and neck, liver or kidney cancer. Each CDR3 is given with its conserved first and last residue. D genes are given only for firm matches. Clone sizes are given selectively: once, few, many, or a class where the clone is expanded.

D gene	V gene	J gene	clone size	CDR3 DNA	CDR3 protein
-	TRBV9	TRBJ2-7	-	TGTGCCAGCAGCACTAACCGGGACCGTTCGGGGGAGCAGTACTTC	CASSTNRDRSGEQYF
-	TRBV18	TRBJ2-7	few	TGTGCCAGCTCACCATCCCCCGGGGGAGACGAGCAGTACTTC	CASSPSPGGDEQYF
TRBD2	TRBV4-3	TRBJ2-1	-	TGCGCCAGCAGCCAAGGTTCGGGAGCGGGGGGCCCGGCGCTTTACAATGAGCAGTTCTTC	CASSQGSGAGGPALYNEQFF
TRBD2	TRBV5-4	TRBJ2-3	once	TGTGCCAGCAGCTGGAGCGGGGGGGCCGGAGATACGCAGTATTTT	CASSWSGGAGDTQYF
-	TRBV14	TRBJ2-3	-	TGTGCCAGCAGCCAAGGGTTGGCGGATACGCAGTATTTT	CASSQGLADTQYF
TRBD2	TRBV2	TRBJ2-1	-	TGTGCCAGCAGTGTACTAGCGGAAGGTTACAATGAGCAGTTCTTC	CASSVLAEGYNEQFF
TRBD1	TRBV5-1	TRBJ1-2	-	TGCGCCAGCACCGCCGACACAGGGGGCGGCTATGGCTACACCTTC	CASTADTGGGYGYTF
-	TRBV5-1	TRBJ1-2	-	TGCGCCAGCAGCTTGAGTGAAGCTAACTATGGCTACACCTTC	CASSLSEANYGYTF
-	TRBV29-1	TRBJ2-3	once	TGCAGCGTTGGTGGGGGGAGCACAGATACGCAGTATTTT	CSVGGGSTDTQYF
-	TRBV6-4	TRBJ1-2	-	TGTGCCAGCCCTTACAGGGCGTCGAATGATGGCTACACCTTC	CASPYRASNDGYTF
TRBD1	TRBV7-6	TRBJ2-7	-	TGTGCCAGCAGCCTCGACAGGGATCGACTCGAGCAGTACTTC	CASSLDRDRLEQYF
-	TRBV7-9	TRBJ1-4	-	TGTGCCAGCAGCTTATCGACTAATGAAAAACTGTTTTTT	CASSLSTNEKLFF
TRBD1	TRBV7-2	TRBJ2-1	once	TGTGCCAGCAGCATTGGGCTACGGACAGGGGGCATGAATGAGCAGTTCTTC	CASSIGLRTGGMNEQFF
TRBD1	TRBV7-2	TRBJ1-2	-	TGTGCCAGCAGCTCGCTGGGGACAGCAGTCAACGGGGGCGGCTACACCTTC	CASSSLGTAVNGGGYTF
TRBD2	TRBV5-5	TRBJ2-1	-	TGTGCCAGCAGCTTCCCTCTGGCGGGGGGGCCTGATGAGCAGTTCTTC	CASSFPLAGGPDEQFF
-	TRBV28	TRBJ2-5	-	TGTGCCAGCAGTTTCAGGGAGAGTGGAAAAGAGACCCAGTACTTC	CASSFRESGKETQYF
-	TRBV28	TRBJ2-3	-	TGTGCCAGCAGTTTATGGGGCAGGCGCACAGATACGCAGTATTTT	CASSLWGRRTDTQYF
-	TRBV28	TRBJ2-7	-	TGTGCCACCCGCCATTCTGGGACGGCGAGCTACGAGCAGTACTTC	CATRHSGTASYEQYF
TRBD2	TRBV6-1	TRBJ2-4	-	TGTGCCAGCAGTGAAAGTCGGGAGGGATCGGCCAAAAACATTCAGTACTTC	CASSESREGSAKNIQYF
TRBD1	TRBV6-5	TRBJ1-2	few	TGTGCCAGCAGTCCACAGGGGTATGGCTACACCTTC	CASSPQGYGYTF
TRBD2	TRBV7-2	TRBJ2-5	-	TGTGCCAGCAGCTTAGCGCTGGGTAGCGGGGAGACCCAGTACTTC	CASSLALGSGETQYF
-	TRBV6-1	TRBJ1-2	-	TGTGCCAGCAGTTTCACGGGACTCCGCTATGGCTACACCTTC	CASSFTGLRYGYTF
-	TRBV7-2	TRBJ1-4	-	TGTGCCAGCAGCTTCCTCAGAGGGAATGAAAAACTGTTTTTT	CASSFLRGNEKLFF
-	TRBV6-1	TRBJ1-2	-	TGTGCCAGCAGTGATATCGGGACATTAGATGGCTACACCTTC	CASSDIGTLDGYTF
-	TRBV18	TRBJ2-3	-	TGTGCCAGCTCACCACCTTACAGGAGAGGCACAGATACGCAGTATTTT	CASSPPYRRGTDTQYF
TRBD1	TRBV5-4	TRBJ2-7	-	TGTGCCAGCAGCTTGTCTGGGACAGGGAACTACGAGCAGTACTTC	CASSLSGTGNYEQYF
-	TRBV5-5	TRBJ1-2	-	TGTGCCAGCAGCTCGCCGACCCCCGGCTACACCTTC	CASSSPTPGYTF
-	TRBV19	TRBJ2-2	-	TGTGCCAGTAGTATCTTAAAGGGGAGGTGGGAGCTGTTTTTT	CASSILKGRWELFF
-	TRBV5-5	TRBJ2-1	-	TGTGCCAGCAGCTTGGCCGGGGGCCGCAATGAGCAGTTCTTC	CASSLAGGRNEQFF
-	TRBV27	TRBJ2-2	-	TGTGCCAGCAGTTTAATGGCACGGGCCGGGGAGCTGTTTTTT	CASSLMARAGELFF
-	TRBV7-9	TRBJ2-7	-	TGTGCCAGCAGCTCCTTCCCTAGGGGGGACGAGCAGTACTTC	CASSSFPRGDEQYF
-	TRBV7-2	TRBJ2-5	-	TGTGCCAGCAGCCCGTTACAGGGTGGGACCCAGTACTTC	CASSPLQGGTQYF
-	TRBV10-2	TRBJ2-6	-	TGCGTACGCCAGGGAATGGAAGGGGCCAACGTCCTGACTTTC	CVRQGMEGANVLTF
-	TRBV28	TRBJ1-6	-	TGTGCCAGCAGGGGAGGGCAGGCGAATTCACCCCTCCACTTT	CASRGGQANSPLHF
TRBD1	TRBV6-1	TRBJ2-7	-	TGTGCCAGCAGTACCGGGACAGGGATCTACGAGCAGTACTTC	CASSTGTGIYEQYF
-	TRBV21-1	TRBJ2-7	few	TGTGCCAGCAGCAAAAGGGAAGGGACAGCACTGGGAGAGCAGTACTTC	CASSKREGTALGEQYF
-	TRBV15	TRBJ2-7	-	TGTGCCACCAGCAGAGACGTCGTATCCTACGAGCAGTACTTC	CATSRDVVSYEQYF
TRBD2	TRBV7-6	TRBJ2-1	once	TGTGCCAGCAGCTTAGGGGCCAGCGGGGGTCAGGGTGAGCAGTTCTTC	CASSLGASGGQGEQFF
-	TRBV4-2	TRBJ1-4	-	TGTGCCAGCAGCCACCGACAGGCTGATGAAAAACTGTTTTTT	CASSHRQADEKLFF
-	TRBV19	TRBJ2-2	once	TGTGCCAGTCGTCCGGGCAGGGATGGGGACGGGGAGCTGTTTTTT	CASRPGRDGDGELFF
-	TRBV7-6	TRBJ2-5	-	TGTGCCAGCAGCTTAGCATCCTCGGCTGAAGAGACCCAGTACTTC	CASSLASSAEETQYF
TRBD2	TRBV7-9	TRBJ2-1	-	TGTGCCAGCAGCTTTATCCCCAGCGCGGGGGGGGCCTACAATGAGCAGTTCTTC	CASSFIPSAGGAYNEQFF
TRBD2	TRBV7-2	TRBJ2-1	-	TGTGCCAGCACCCCCCACCCCAAGGGAGGGAAGTTCTTC	CASTPHPKGGKFF
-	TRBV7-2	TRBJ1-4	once	TGTGCCAGCAGCTTAAGCCCAGGGGCGTGGGGTGAAAAACTGTTTTTT	CASSLSPGAWGEKLFF
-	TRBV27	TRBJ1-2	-	TGTGCCAGCAGTTTTCTAGGGGGGTACGGCTACACCTTC	CASSFLGGYGYTF
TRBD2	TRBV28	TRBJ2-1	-	TGTGCCAGCAGTTTACAAATGGCGGGGGGTAACAATGAGCAGTTCTTC	CASSLQMAGGNNEQFF
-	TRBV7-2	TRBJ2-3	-	TGTGCCAGCAGCTTAGAGGGCGATACGCAGTATTTT	CASSLEGDTQYF